Each of the 31 T cell receptor beta chains below was sequenced from the same sample in a study of cytomegalovirus exposure and HLA in healthy donors. The study ran its PCR with 60 Vbeta and 13 Jbeta primers. The method was immunoSEQ multiplex PCR; TCRdb's version includes in-frame clones alone and lacks a portion of them. Of some 210,000 clones detected, roughly 76% appear once; the ten largest clones hold 2.1%. Source material: PBMCs. The receptors were gathered from a woman younger than 45 in good health and CMV-seropositive.

The chain combines TRBV7-3 with TRBJ1-1; D is unresolved. The V end lost 1 base, the J end lost 4 bases, and 10 bases lay between the germline ends. Germline values: CDR1 SGHTA, CDR2 FQGTGA. CDR3 length: 14 residues. The CDR3 loop is CASSLRPGSTEAFF. The CDR3, as DNA: TGTGCCAGCAGCTTAAGGCCGGGTAGCACTGAAGCTTTCTTT.

This chain connects TRBV9 to TRBJ2-5; tentative D call: TRBD2 (7 bases). The length of the CDR3 is 15 residues. The V and J ends lost 1 base and 5 bases respectively, with 15 bases between them. CDR1 and CDR2 (germline): SGDLS, YYNGEE. As DNA, the CDR3 is TGTGCCAGCAGCGTATATGGGGGGGGGCCGGAGACCCAGTACTTC. It specifies CASSVYGGGPETQYF.

The CDR3 sequence is CASSDRTGGTDTQYF. The CDR3 DNA reads as TGTGCCAGCAGCGACCGGACAGGGGGCACAGATACGCAGTATTTT. The chain is built from TRBV7-3 and TRBJ2-3; TRBD1 aligns across 9 bases. Germline CDR1 and CDR2: SGHTA and FQGTGA. CDR3 length equals 15 residues. V trimming: 5 bases; J trimming: 1 base; junction bases outside the gene matches: 4.

In this sample, this clone turned up once. This sequence joins TRBV2 and TRBJ2-3, with 15 bases that match TRBD2. The CDR3 is 18 residues long. Germline lookup yields CDR1 SNHLY and CDR2 FYNNEI. V dropped 4 bases and J dropped 1; count of bases not matched to a gene: 6. In DNA, the CDR3 is TGTGCCAGCAGTGGACGCGGACTAGCGGGGGGGGGCACAGATACGCAGTATTTT. Translation gives CASSGRGLAGGGTDTQYF.

The CDR3 nucleotides are TGTGCCAGCAGCTTGGCGGGGAGAGGTGGGGCCAACGTCCTGACTTTC. The encoded protein is CASSLAGRGGANVLTF. The chain has TRBV7-3 and TRBJ2-6, with a tentative D call TRBD2 (6 bases). Trimming took 3 bases from V and 3 from J, leaving 12 bases between them. The CDR3 totals 16 residues. Germline V CDR1 and CDR2: SGHTA, FQGTGA.

Details on this clone: Other DNA sequences from this sample encode an identical CDR3 as well. The J gene is TRBJ1-1, the V gene TRBV6-5; D is perhaps TRBD1 (6 bases). CDR1 and CDR2 (germline): MNHEY, SVGAGI. The V end was cut by 0 bases, the J end by 6 bases, with 8 bases between. This CDR3 is built from 13 residues. The CDR3 protein is CASSYSGGPEAFF. Written as DNA, the CDR3 is TGTGCCAGCAGTTACTCGGGGGGGCCTGAAGCTTTCTTT.

There are a few counts of this clone. The chain uses TRBV9 and TRBJ1-4; 7 bases fit TRBD1. Germline values: CDR1 SGDLS, CDR2 YYNGEE. The CDR3 has 16 amino acids. The J segment lost 0 bases and the V segment lost 0 bases, leaving 2 bases of the junction unmatched. Here the CDR3 DNA reads TGTGCCAGCAGCGTAGGGCAGGGGGCAACTAATGAAAAACTGTTTTTT. It codes for CASSVGQGATNEKLFF.

This sequence joins TRBV19 and TRBJ2-3; 8 nucleotides match TRBD1. Germline V gene sequence: CDR1 LNHDA, CDR2 SQIVND (reference sequence). This CDR3 spans 15 amino acids. The trim removed 5 bases at V and 0 bases at J, leaving 4 bases unmatched. CDR3 sequence: CASSPRQGSTDTQYF. CDR3 sequence (DNA): TGTGCCAGTAGTCCCCGACAGGGGAGCACAGATACGCAGTATTTT.

This clone was observed a handful of times. V usage is TRBV18 and J usage is TRBJ2-7; 9 positions agree with TRBD2. CDR3 length: 14 residues. The germline CDR1 and CDR2 sequences are KGHSH and LQKENI. Trimming cost V 6 bases and J 7 bases; bases outside gene matches: 10. The CDR3 sequence is CASSPGQRGVEQYF. CDR3 coding DNA: TGTGCCAGCTCCCCCGGACAGCGGGGGGTTGAGCAGTACTTC.

The CDR3 nucleotides read TGTGCCAGCACCGCACCCCTTACTAGCAAGCAGTACTTC. This encodes CASTAPLTSKQYF. This chain uses TRBV6-6 with TRBJ2-7; tentative D call: TRBD2 (6 bases). Germline V gene sequence: CDR1 MNHNY, CDR2 SVGAGI (reference sequence). V lost 7 bases to trimming and J lost 8 bases, with 18 bases between them. This CDR3 contains 13 residues.

This chain joins TRBV5-1 and TRBJ1-3; 7 bases agree with TRBD1. Germline V gene lookup returns CDR1 SGHRS and CDR2 YFSETQ. Trimming at V came to 4 bases and at J to 0 bases, leaving 1 base not matched to a gene. The CDR3 is 14 residues long. CDR3 sequence reads: CASSQGGSGNTIYF. As DNA, the CDR3 is TGCGCCAGCAGCCAGGGGGGCTCTGGAAACACCATATATTTT.

This sequence joins TRBV30 and TRBJ1-4, with 7 bases aligning to TRBD1. With V trimmed by 2 bases and J by 4 bases, 7 bases remained unmatched. This CDR3 is 15 amino acids long. Germline lookup yields CDR1 GTSNPN and CDR2 SVGIG (reference sequence). CDR3 sequence reads: CAWSLQTGINEKLFF. The CDR3 nucleotides are TGTGCCTGGAGTCTCCAGACAGGGATTAATGAAAAACTGTTTTTT.

The V and J genes are TRBV7-8 and TRBJ2-7, with D unresolved. Trimming removed 1 base at V and 0 bases at J, with 7 bases between. CDR3 length: 14 residues. CDR1 is SGHVS and CDR2 is FQNEAQ in the germline V gene. The CDR3 sequence: CASSLEFGSYEQYF. As DNA, the CDR3 is TGTGCCAGCAGCTTAGAGTTCGGCTCCTACGAGCAGTACTTC.

This clone appeared a few times. The chain combines TRBV5-1 with TRBJ2-1; possibly TRBD2 for D (6 bases). Trimming shortened V by 3 bases and J by 5 bases, and 12 bases separated the two germline ends. The germline gives CDR1 SGHRS, CDR2 YFSETQ. The CDR3 runs 14 residues. The CDR3 DNA is TGCGCCAGCAGCTCAACCCCGGGAGACAATGAGCAGTTCTTC. This codes for CASSSTPGDNEQFF.

The chain couples TRBV28 to TRBJ2-1, with 12 nucleotides matching TRBD2. V dropped 8 bases and J dropped 12; count of bases not matched to a gene: 20. The germline CDR1 and CDR2 sequences are MDHEN and SYDVKM. The CDR3 sequence is 17 residues long. The CDR3 spells CASETPGQASGGVAQFF. In nucleotides, the CDR3 is TGTGCCAGCGAAACCCCAGGGCAGGCTAGCGGGGGGGTCGCGCAGTTCTTC.

The chain uses TRBV27 and TRBJ1-5; D gene ambiguous. Germline CDR1 is MNHEY and CDR2 is SMNVEV (reference sequence). V shed 1 base and J shed 9 bases, with 13 bases lying between them. This CDR3 has 14 amino acids. The CDR3 sequence: CASSLYRFTGPQHF. Here the CDR3 DNA reads TGTGCCAGCAGTTTATACCGGTTTACCGGGCCCCAGCATTTT.

The gene calls are TRBV4-3 and TRBJ2-1; 12 nucleotides line up with TRBD2. Trimming took 4 bases from V and 0 from J; bases not matched to a gene: 13. Germline CDR1 LGHNA, CDR2 YSLEER. The CDR3 contains 20 residues. For the CDR3, the DNA is TGCGCCAGCAGCCCTCAGACTAGCGGGGGCTCCTATAGCTCCTACAATGAGCAGTTCTTC. It yields the protein CASSPQTSGGSYSSYNEQFF.

This clone has a handful of counts. J is TRBJ1-1 and V is TRBV15; D ambiguous. V shed 1 base and J shed 0 bases, with 3 bases lying between them. CDR1 and CDR2 (germline): LNHNV, YYDKDF (reference sequence). CDR3 length: 13 residues. Written as DNA, the CDR3 is TGTGCCACCAGCAGAGGAGTGAACACTGAAGCTTTCTTT. Its translation is CATSRGVNTEAFF.

This chain joins TRBV5-4 and TRBJ1-2, with D perhaps matching TRBD1 (6 bases). The CDR3 is 14 residues long. V gave up 4 bases and J gave up 5 bases, with 15 bases separating them. CDR1 and CDR2 from the germline V gene are SGHNT and YYREEE (reference sequence). In nucleotides, the CDR3 is TGTGCCAGCAGCCCGGGGACAATAGCTTATGGCTACACCTTC. Translated, it gives CASSPGTIAYGYTF.

This clone has a handful of counts. CDR3 nucleotide sequence: TGTGCCAGTAGTATTTGGGGGGACTATGGCTACACCTTC. Amino acid sequence: CASSIWGDYGYTF. The V and J genes are TRBV19 and TRBJ1-2; perhaps TRBD1 as D (5 bases). CDR3 size: 13 residues. The germline V and J ends were trimmed by 3 bases and 3 bases, with 8 bases remaining between them. From germline, CDR1 is LNHDA and CDR2 SQIVND (reference sequence). The full variable domain, its missing parts supplied by reference TRBV19 and TRBJ1-2, is DGGITQSPKYLFRKEGQNVTLSCEQNLNHDAMYWYRQDPGQGLRLIYYSQIVNDFQKGDIAEGYSVSREKKESFPLTVTSAQKNPTAFYLCASSIWGDYGYTFGSGTRLTVV.

V is TRBV15 and J is TRBJ1-1, with a tentative D call TRBD1 (5 bases). Germline-derived CDR1 and CDR2 are LNHNV and YYDKDF (reference sequence). The CDR3 runs 12 residues. V lost 1 base and J 7 bases, leaving 7 bases between the germline ends. CDR3 in amino acids: CATSRGTGEAFF. The DNA of the CDR3 is TGTGCCACCAGCAGAGGCACAGGTGAAGCTTTCTTT.

The chain couples TRBV7-2 to TRBJ2-4; weak D call: TRBD2 (5 bases). Trimming took 1 base from V and 0 from J, leaving 16 bases between them. This CDR3 has 18 amino acids. Germline V gene lookup returns CDR1 SGHTA and CDR2 FQGNSA. The CDR3 DNA reads TGTGCCAGCAGCTTAGATTTCAAGCGGCCGGTAGCCAAAAACATTCAGTACTTC. This codes for CASSLDFKRPVAKNIQYF.

CDR3 in DNA: TGTGCCAGCAGTTTACTCTCCTACGAGCAGTACTTC. Protein: CASSLLSYEQYF. The chain uses TRBV28 and TRBJ2-7; D is uncertain. The germline CDR1 and CDR2 sequences are MDHEN and SYDVKM. V lost 2 bases to trimming and J lost 0 bases, with 2 bases between them. The CDR3 is made up of 12 amino acids.

The V and J genes are TRBV11-2 and TRBJ1-2, with no clear D. Germline V gene sequence: CDR1 SGHAT, CDR2 FQNNGV. The length of the CDR3 is 13 residues. V was pared by 2 bases and J by 8 bases, with 12 bases between. The CDR3 region is CASSLYTETGYTF. The CDR3 DNA follows: TGTGCCAGCAGCTTATATACAGAAACAGGCTACACCTTC. Filled out from reference TRBV11-2 and TRBJ1-2, the complete variable domain reads EAGVAQSPRYKIIEKRQSVAFWCNPISGHATLYWYQQILGQGPKLLIQFQNNGVVDDSQLPKDRFSAERLKGVDSTLKIQPAKLEDSAVYLCASSLYTETGYTFGSGTRLTVV.

V usage is TRBV19 and J usage is TRBJ1-5; TRBD1 matches at 12 bases. The germline V gene encodes CDR1 LNHDA and CDR2 SQIVND (reference sequence). This CDR3 has 17 residues. Germline trimming cut 7 bases from V and 2 bases from J; bases unmatched to any gene: 9. The CDR3 bases are TGTGCCAGTAAGGGACAGGGGGCGGTTAAGGGCAATCAGCCCCAGCATTTT. Amino acid sequence: CASKGQGAVKGNQPQHF.

V and J are TRBV6-5 and TRBJ1-1; possibly TRBD1 for D (5 bases). Trimming pared 6 bases from V and 8 bases from J, leaving 16 bases between. The CDR3 sequence is 13 residues long. Germline CDR1 and CDR2: MNHEY and SVGAGI. The CDR3: CASSRGAAGEAFF. In DNA form, the CDR3 reads TGTGCCAGCAGCCGTGGGGCAGCCGGAGAAGCTTTCTTT.

The chain uses TRBV6-6 and TRBJ1-4; D unclear. Germline loops: CDR1 MNHNY, CDR2 SVGAGI (reference sequence). CDR3 length: 14 amino acids. V shed 2 bases and J shed 5 bases, with 9 bases lying between them. This CDR3 reads CASSYVARNEKLFF. For the CDR3, the DNA is TGTGCCAGCAGTTACGTAGCTCGCAATGAAAAACTGTTTTTT.

This sequence joins TRBV19 and TRBJ2-1; D is perhaps TRBD1 (6 bases). CDR3 length: 14 amino acids. The germline V gene encodes CDR1 LNHDA and CDR2 SQIVND (reference sequence). Trimming took off 7 bases at V and 2 bases at J, with 12 bases between the two ends. The CDR3 DNA is TGTGCCAGTAACCTCAGGGGCACCTACAATGAGCAGTTCTTC. It codes for CASNLRGTYNEQFF.

The chain uses TRBV18 and TRBJ2-3; D not resolved. V was pared by 1 base and J by 2 bases, with 13 bases between. Germline-derived CDR1 and CDR2 are KGHSH and LQKENI. This CDR3 comprises 16 residues. The CDR3 region is CASSPLATPITDTQYF. The CDR3 DNA sequence: TGTGCCAGCTCACCACTGGCCACCCCAATCACAGATACGCAGTATTTT.

The CDR3 DNA sequence: TGCAGCGTCGGGCAGGGCAATGAAAAACTGTTTTTT. This translates into CSVGQGNEKLFF. The chain carries TRBV29-1 and TRBJ1-4, with D perhaps TRBD1 (5 bases). V was trimmed by 6 bases and J by 5 bases, leaving 10 bases between them. The germline V gene has CDR1 SQVTM and CDR2 ANQGSEA. There are 12 residues in the CDR3.

This chain joins TRBV5-4 and TRBJ2-7; the D gene is possibly TRBD1 (7 bases). Germline V CDR1 and CDR2: SGHNT, YYREEE (reference sequence). The CDR3 spans 13 residues. Trimming took off 4 bases at V and 3 bases at J, with 11 bases between the two ends. The CDR3 region is CASSAGQSYEQYF. For the CDR3, the DNA is TGTGCCAGCAGCGCGGGACAGAGCTACGAGCAGTACTTC.